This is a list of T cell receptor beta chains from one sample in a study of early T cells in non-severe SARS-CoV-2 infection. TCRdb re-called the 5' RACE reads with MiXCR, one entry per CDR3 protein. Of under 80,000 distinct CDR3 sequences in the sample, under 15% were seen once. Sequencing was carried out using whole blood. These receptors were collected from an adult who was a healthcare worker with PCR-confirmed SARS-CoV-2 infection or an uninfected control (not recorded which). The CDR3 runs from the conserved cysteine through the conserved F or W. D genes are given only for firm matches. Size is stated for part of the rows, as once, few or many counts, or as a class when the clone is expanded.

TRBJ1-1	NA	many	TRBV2	TGTGCCAGCAGTGAAGTTAGGACTAAGAACACTGAAGCTTTCTTT	CASSEVRTKNTEAFF
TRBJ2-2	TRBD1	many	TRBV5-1	TGCGCCAGCTCCCTGACAGGGGGGGACACCGGGGAGCTGTTTTTT	CASSLTGGDTGELFF
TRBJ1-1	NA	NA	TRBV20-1	TGCAGTGCTGCGGACTCGGACACTGAAGCTTTCTTT	CSAADSDTEAFF
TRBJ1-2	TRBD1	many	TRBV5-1	TGCGCCAGCAGCGGTGGGGGACAGCCTCACTATGGCTACACCTTC	CASSGGGQPHYGYTF
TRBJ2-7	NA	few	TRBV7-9	TGTGCCAGCACCTCGTGGAAAGGAAATACCTACGAGCAGTACTTC	CASTSWKGNTYEQYF
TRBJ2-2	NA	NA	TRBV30	TGTGCCTACCGGAACACCGGGGAGCTGTTTTTT	CAYRNTGELFF
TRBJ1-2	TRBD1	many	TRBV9	TGTGCCAGCAGCGTTGGCGGACAGGGGGACTATGGCTACACCTTC	CASSVGGQGDYGYTF
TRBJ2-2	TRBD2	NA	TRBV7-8	TGTGCCAGCAACCAAAGACTAGCGGGGATCGGGGAGCTGTTTTTT	CASNQRLAGIGELFF
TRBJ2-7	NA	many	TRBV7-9	TGTGCCAGCAGCTTAGAGGGTGGCAGGACCTACGAGCAGTACTTC	CASSLEGGRTYEQYF
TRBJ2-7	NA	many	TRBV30	TGTGCCTGGAGCCAGGTTGTCTCCTACGAGCAGTACTTC	CAWSQVVSYEQYF
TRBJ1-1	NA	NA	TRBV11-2	TGTGCCAGCAGCGGAAGGGCCTCCCCTGAAGCTTTCTTT	CASSGRASPEAFF
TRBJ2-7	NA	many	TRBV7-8	TGTGCCAGCAGCTTAAAGGTGGCCTACGAGCAGTACTTC	CASSLKVAYEQYF
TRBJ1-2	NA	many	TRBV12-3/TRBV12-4	TGTGCCAGCAGTTTGGGGGCATATGGCTACACCTTC	CASSLGAYGYTF
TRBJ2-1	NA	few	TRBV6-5	TGTGCCAGCACCGGGGACACCAGGAGCTACAATGAGCAGTTCTTC	CASTGDTRSYNEQFF
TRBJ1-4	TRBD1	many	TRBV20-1	TGCAGTGCGGAAGACAGGGGGCGCGGTGAAAAACTGTTTTTT	CSAEDRGRGEKLFF
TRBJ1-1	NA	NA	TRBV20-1	TGCAGTGCTAGCAGAATGAGGGGGGGCACGAACACTGAAGCTTTCTTT	CSASRMRGGTNTEAFF